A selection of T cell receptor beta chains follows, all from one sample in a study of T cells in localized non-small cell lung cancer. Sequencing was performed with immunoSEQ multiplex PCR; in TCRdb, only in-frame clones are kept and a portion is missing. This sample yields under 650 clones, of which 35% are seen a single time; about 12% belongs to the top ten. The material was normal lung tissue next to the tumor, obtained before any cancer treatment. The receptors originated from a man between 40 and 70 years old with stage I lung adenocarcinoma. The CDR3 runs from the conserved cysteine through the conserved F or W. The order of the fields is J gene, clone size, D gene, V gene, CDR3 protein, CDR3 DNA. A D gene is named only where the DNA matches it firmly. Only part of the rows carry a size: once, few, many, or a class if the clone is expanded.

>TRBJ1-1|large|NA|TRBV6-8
CASSYSPGNTEAFF
TGTGCCAGCAGTTACTCACCGGGGAACACTGAAGCTTTCTTT
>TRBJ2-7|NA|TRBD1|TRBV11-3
CASSRGQGAGEQYF
TGTGCCAGCAGCCGGGGACAGGGGGCTGGCGAGCAGTACTTC
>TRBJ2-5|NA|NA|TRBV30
CACSLRVRETQYF
TGTGCCTGCTCTTTAAGGGTTCGGGAGACCCAGTACTTC
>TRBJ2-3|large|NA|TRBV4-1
CASSRGGLAGPDTQYF
TGCGCCAGCAGCCGAGGGGGGCTAGCTGGGCCAGATACGCAGTATTTT
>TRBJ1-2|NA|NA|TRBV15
CATSRDLGSDSYGYTF
TGTGCCACCAGCAGAGATCTGGGTTCAGATTCATATGGCTACACCTTC
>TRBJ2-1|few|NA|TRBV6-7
CASSAPGGANEQFF
TGTGCCAGCAGTGCACCCGGGGGTGCAAATGAGCAGTTCTTC
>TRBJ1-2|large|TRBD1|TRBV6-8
CASSDQGGSGGYTF
TGTGCCAGCAGTGACCAGGGGGGCTCCGGTGGCTACACCTTC
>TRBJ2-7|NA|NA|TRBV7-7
CASSPQITGGAYEQYF
TGTGCCAGCAGCCCGCAGATAACAGGTGGGGCCTACGAGCAGTACTTC
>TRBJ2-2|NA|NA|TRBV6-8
CASSVSYTGELFF
TGTGCCAGCAGTGTATCTTACACCGGGGAGCTGTTTTTT
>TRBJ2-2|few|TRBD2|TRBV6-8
CASSDKGGGHTGELFF
TGTGCCAGCAGTGATAAGGGCGGGGGACACACCGGGGAGCTGTTTTTT
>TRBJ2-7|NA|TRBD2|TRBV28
CASSPPGLAGGYEQYF
TGTGCCAGCAGTCCGCCGGGACTAGCGGGGGGCTACGAGCAGTACTTC
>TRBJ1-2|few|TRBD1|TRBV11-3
CASSPDQGQGAGGYTF
TGTGCCAGCAGCCCTGACCAGGGACAGGGGGCCGGAGGCTACACCTTC
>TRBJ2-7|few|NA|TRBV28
CASSPSMYEQYF
TGTGCCAGCAGTCCTAGCATGTACGAGCAGTACTTC
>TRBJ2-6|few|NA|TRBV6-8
CASSYEESGANVLTF
TGTGCCAGCAGTTACGAGGAATCTGGGGCCAACGTCCTGACTTTC
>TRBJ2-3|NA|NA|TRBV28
CASSLSMPDTQYF
TGTGCCAGCAGTTTATCCATGCCAGACACGCAGTATTTT
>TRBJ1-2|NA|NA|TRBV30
CAWTRASNYGYTF
TGTGCCTGGACGAGGGCTTCGAACTATGGCTACACCTTC
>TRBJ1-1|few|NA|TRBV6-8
CANSYPSRSGGGRVEAFF
TGTGCCAACAGTTATCCGAGCAGGTCCGGAGGAGGGCGGGTTGAAGCTTTCTTT
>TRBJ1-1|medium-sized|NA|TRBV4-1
CASSRQAGNTEAFF
TGCGCCAGCAGCCGACAGGCCGGGAACACTGAAGCTTTCTTT
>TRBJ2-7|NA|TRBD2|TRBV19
CASSIGSGGAREQYF
TGTGCCAGTAGTATTGGCAGCGGGGGGGCCCGGGAGCAGTACTTC
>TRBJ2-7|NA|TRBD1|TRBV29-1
CSAGTGGTVYEQYF
TGCAGCGCCGGGACAGGGGGCACTGTGTACGAGCAGTACTTC
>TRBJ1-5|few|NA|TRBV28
CASSPNRDPNQPQHF
TGTGCCAGCAGCCCTAATAGGGACCCCAATCAGCCCCAGCATTTT
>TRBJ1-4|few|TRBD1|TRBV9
CASSGSSGQGGEKLFF
TGTGCCAGCAGCGGATCCTCGGGACAGGGGGGTGAAAAACTGTTTTTT
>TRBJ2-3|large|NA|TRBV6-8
CASSPGGGTDTQYF
TGTGCCAGCAGCCCCGGAGGGGGCACAGATACGCAGTATTTT
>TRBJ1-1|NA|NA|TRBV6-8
CASSLYSRRNTEAFF
TGTGCCAGCAGTCTCTACAGCAGAAGAAACACTGAAGCTTTCTTT
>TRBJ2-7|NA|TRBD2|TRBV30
CAWTSGLAYEQYF
TGTGCCTGGACCTCGGGACTAGCATACGAGCAGTACTTC
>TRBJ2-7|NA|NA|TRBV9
CASSEGRQSGEQYF
TGTGCCAGCAGTGAAGGGAGGCAATCGGGGGAGCAGTACTTC
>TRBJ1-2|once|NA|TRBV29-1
CSVAPLGAHYGYTF
TGCAGCGTTGCTCCCTTGGGGGCGCACTATGGCTACACCTTC
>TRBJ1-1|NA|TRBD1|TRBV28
CASSLAGGRAAEAFF
TGTGCCAGCAGTTTGGCAGGGGGGAGGGCAGCTGAAGCTTTCTTT
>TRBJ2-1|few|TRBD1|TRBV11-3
CASSSDRGQANEQFF
TGTGCCAGCAGCTCAGACAGGGGGCAGGCCAATGAGCAGTTCTTC
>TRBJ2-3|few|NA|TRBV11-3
CASSLTYQGTDTQYF
TGTGCCAGCAGCTTAACTTATCAGGGGACAGATACGCAGTATTTT
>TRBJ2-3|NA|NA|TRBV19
CASSWVGSTDTQYF
TGTGCCAGTAGTTGGGTGGGGAGCACAGATACGCAGTATTTT
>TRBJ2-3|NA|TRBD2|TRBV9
CASSVGGSSTDTQYF
TGTGCCAGCAGCGTGGGAGGGTCTAGCACAGATACGCAGTATTTT
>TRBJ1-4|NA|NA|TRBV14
CASSPQGWDEKLFF
TGTGCCAGCAGCCCTCAGGGATGGGATGAAAAACTGTTTTTT